What follows are 4 T cell receptor beta chains derived from one specimen sequenced in a study of blood T cell repertoires in COVID-19. Sequencing was performed with immunoSEQ multiplex PCR; in TCRdb, only in-frame clones are kept and a portion is missing. The data hold about 350,000 clones, with about 88% observed a single time. The material sequenced was PBMCs or T cells enriched from blood (not recorded which). The receptors here all came from a woman in her twenties or thirties who had recovered from COVID-19.

The V call is TRBV27, the J call TRBJ2-1; 9 bases are a match to TRBD1. CDR1 is MNHEY and CDR2 is SMNVEV in the germline V gene (reference sequence). J was trimmed by 1 base and V by 5 bases; bases with no gene match: 6. The CDR3 loop spans 16 amino acids. The CDR3 bases are TGTGCCAGCAGTCCCCTGGACAGGGGTTCCTACAATGAGCAGTTCTTC. It translates to CASSPLDRGSYNEQFF.

The chain couples TRBV3-1 (or the pseudogene TRBV3-2) to TRBJ1-4; tentatively, D is TRBD1 (6 bases). The germline V gene encodes CDR1 LGHDT and CDR2 YNNKEL (reference sequence). V was clipped by 4 bases and J by 0 bases, with 9 bases between them. CDR3 length: 15 amino acids. In DNA, the CDR3 is TGTGCCAGCAGCCTAGGGACATCAACTAATGAAAAACTGTTTTTT. It translates to CASSLGTSTNEKLFF.

The rearrangement links TRBV5-3 to TRBJ1-6; 9 nucleotides match TRBD1. TRBV5-3 is flagged as an ORF with uncertain function. The CDR3 sequence is 14 residues long. V trimming: 5 bases; J trimming: 11 bases; junction bases outside the gene matches: 8. The CDR3 region is CARSQDRGLTPLHF. The CDR3 bases are TGTGCCAGAAGTCAGGACAGGGGACTGACACCCCTCCACTTT.

The chain links TRBV19 to TRBJ2-1; D is ambiguous. The ends were cut back, 5 bases at V and 9 bases at J, with 20 bases in the middle. CDR3 length equals 15 residues. Germline assignment: CDR1 LNHDA and CDR2 SQIVND (reference sequence). In DNA, the CDR3 is TGTGCCAGTAGTGCCACCGGGTCTACTGCCGGTGAGCAGTTCTTC. Translating gives CASSATGSTAGEQFF.